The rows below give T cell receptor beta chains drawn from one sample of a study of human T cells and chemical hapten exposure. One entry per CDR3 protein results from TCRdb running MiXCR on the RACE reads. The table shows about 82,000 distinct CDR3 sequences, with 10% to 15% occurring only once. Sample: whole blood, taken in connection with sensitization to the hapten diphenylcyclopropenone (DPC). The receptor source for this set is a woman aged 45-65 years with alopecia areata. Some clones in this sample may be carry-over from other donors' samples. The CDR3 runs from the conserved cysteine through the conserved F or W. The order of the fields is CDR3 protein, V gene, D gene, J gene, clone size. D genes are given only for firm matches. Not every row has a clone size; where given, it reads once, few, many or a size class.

CDR3: CSVDRGRTEAFF
V: TRBV29-1
D: .
J: TRBJ1-1
size: .

CDR3: CASSSSGTSSGEQFF
V: TRBV6-6
D: TRBD2
J: TRBJ2-1
size: few

CDR3: CSVDQLPSYNEQFF
V: TRBV29-1
D: .
J: TRBJ2-1
size: few

CDR3: CSVNPKTTGEQFF
V: TRBV29-1
D: .
J: TRBJ2-1
size: .

CDR3: CSAGTGVNQPQHF
V: TRBV20-1
D: .
J: TRBJ1-5
size: many

CDR3: CSAEGGRNTGELFF
V: TRBV29-1
D: .
J: TRBJ2-2
size: many

CDR3: CASSPPTSWGADTQYF
V: TRBV11-2
D: TRBD2
J: TRBJ2-3
size: many

CDR3: CASLLDRGLTDTQYF
V: TRBV6-1
D: TRBD1
J: TRBJ2-3
size: many

CDR3: CSVEEGGNTEAFF
V: TRBV29-1
D: .
J: TRBJ1-1
size: .

CDR3: CASSLKGAAVYQETQYF
V: TRBV7-6
D: .
J: TRBJ2-5
size: many

CDR3: CASSLGLTGSNQPQHF
V: TRBV5-1
D: .
J: TRBJ1-5
size: many

CDR3: CASSQGPTNYGYTF
V: TRBV3-1
D: .
J: TRBJ1-2
size: few

CDR3: CSARDPSGQPQHF
V: TRBV20-1
D: .
J: TRBJ1-5
size: .

CDR3: CASAPTPRPPNYGYTF
V: TRBV12-3/TRBV12-4
D: .
J: TRBJ1-2
size: few

CDR3: CASSRTYNTGELFF
V: TRBV12-3/TRBV12-4
D: .
J: TRBJ2-2
size: many

CDR3: CASSRQGIGDTQYF
V: TRBV2
D: TRBD1
J: TRBJ2-3
size: few

CDR3: CASSRGAGGNSPLHF
V: TRBV6-2/TRBV6-3
D: .
J: TRBJ1-6
size: .

CDR3: CASSLTGIIAKNIQYF
V: TRBV7-2
D: .
J: TRBJ2-4
size: .

CDR3: CASSQGYNEQFF
V: TRBV19
D: .
J: TRBJ2-1
size: few

CDR3: CASSFLTGASGSVDTQYF
V: TRBV5-4
D: TRBD2
J: TRBJ2-3
size: many

CDR3: CSATTGTYEQYF
V: TRBV29-1
D: .
J: TRBJ2-7
size: many

CDR3: CASSQPGGPDEQFF
V: TRBV3-1
D: TRBD2
J: TRBJ2-1
size: many

CDR3: CASTLETLNEAFF
V: TRBV6-2/TRBV6-3
D: .
J: TRBJ1-1
size: many

CDR3: CASSSSAGYEQYF
V: TRBV5-1
D: TRBD2
J: TRBJ2-7
size: .

CDR3: CASSPGQGAEQYF
V: TRBV18
D: .
J: TRBJ2-7
size: many

CDR3: CASSRTDSSNTGELFF
V: TRBV19
D: .
J: TRBJ2-2
size: few

CDR3: CASGGGRGTAIYTQYF
V: TRBV2
D: .
J: TRBJ2-3
size: many

CDR3: CSVEGSARDIQYF
V: TRBV29-1
D: .
J: TRBJ2-4
size: few

CDR3: CASSEGPGRTEAFF
V: TRBV6-1
D: .
J: TRBJ1-1
size: many

CDR3: CTGGTADTDTQYF
V: TRBV29-1
D: .
J: TRBJ2-3
size: .

CDR3: CASSRPSSGRPTDTQYF
V: TRBV6-2/TRBV6-3
D: TRBD2
J: TRBJ2-3
size: many

CDR3: CASSLSPYNEQFF
V: TRBV27
D: .
J: TRBJ2-1
size: few

CDR3: CASSRGGSDTQYF
V: TRBV7-8
D: TRBD1
J: TRBJ2-3
size: few

CDR3: CSARAYMRLGPRLHF
V: TRBV20-1
D: .
J: TRBJ1-6
size: few

CDR3: CASSSLASGAGNTIYF
V: TRBV7-9
D: .
J: TRBJ1-3
size: many

CDR3: CASSYSGAREKLFF
V: TRBV6-2/TRBV6-3
D: .
J: TRBJ1-4
size: few

CDR3: CASSPYRPTTGELFF
V: TRBV5-4
D: .
J: TRBJ2-2
size: many